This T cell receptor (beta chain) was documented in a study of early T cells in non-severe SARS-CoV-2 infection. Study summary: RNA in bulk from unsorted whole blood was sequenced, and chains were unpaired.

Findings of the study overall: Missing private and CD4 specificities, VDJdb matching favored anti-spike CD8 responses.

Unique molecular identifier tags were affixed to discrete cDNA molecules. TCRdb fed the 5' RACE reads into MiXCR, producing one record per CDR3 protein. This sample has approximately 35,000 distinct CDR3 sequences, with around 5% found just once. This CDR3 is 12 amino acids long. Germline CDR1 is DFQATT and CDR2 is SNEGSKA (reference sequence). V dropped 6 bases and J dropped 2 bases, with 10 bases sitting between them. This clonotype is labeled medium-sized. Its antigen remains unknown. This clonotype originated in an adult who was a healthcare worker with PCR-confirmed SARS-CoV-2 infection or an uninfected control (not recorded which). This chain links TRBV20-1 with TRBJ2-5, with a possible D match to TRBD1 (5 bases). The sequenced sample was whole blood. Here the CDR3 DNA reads TGCAGTGCCATGGACACACAAGAGACCCAGTACTTC. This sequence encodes CSAMDTQETQYF.